The TCR beta chain described here comes from a study of T cell responses to AZD1222 COVID-19 vaccine. The V end lost 5 bases, the J end lost 0 bases, and 11 bases lay between the germline ends. CDR3 length equals 14 residues. Germline CDR1 and CDR2: SGDLS and YYNGEE. The study, taken as a whole, reports: It was only after the peak T cell response that any repertoires were sampled. Two AZD1222 administrations were followed by greater Spike-specific TCR breadth and depth.

Details on this clone: No antigen is known for it.

Only in-frame clones appear in the TCRdb table, and some are missing; sequencing was by immunoSEQ multiplex PCR. The sample shows 100,000 to 150,000 clones, around nine tenths of them seen only once. The source was peripheral blood, collected on day 0 of AZD1222 vaccination. V usage is TRBV9 and J usage is TRBJ1-2; no firm D call. The TCR sequence derives from an adult in good health. CDR3 sequence reads: CASRGSGPNYGYTF. The CDR3 DNA sequence: TGTGCCAGCAGGGGTTCGGGCCCTAACTATGGCTACACCTTC.